One and the same sample provided the 3 T cell receptor beta chains below, sequenced in a study of blood T cells in healthy people across ages. The second PCR ran about 6 to 11 cycles with a sample-barcoded 5' primer and J-beta primers. TCRdb passed the 5' RACE reads through MiXCR, listing each CDR3 protein once. The data contain roughly 700,000 distinct CDR3 sequences, approximately 25% of them singletons. Another study also made use of these data, one on T cells of mothers and their children.

The sample was blood. These receptors all come from a boy between 10 and 17 years old in good health.

The J gene is TRBJ2-1, the V gene TRBV12-5, with D unclear. Germline loops: CDR1 LGHNT, CDR2 FRNRAP. The CDR3 spans 12 residues. Trimming shortened V by 6 bases and J by 6 bases, and 9 bases separated the two germline ends. The CDR3 here is CASGKDGNEQFF. For the CDR3, the DNA is TGTGCTAGTGGAAAGGACGGCAATGAGCAGTTCTTC.

The rearrangement links TRBV5-1 to TRBJ2-5; D is possibly TRBD1 (6 bases). The CDR3 extends over 16 amino acids. Trimming took 4 bases from V and 2 from J, leaving 18 bases between them. The germline V gene encodes CDR1 SGHRS and CDR2 YFSETQ. CDR3 in amino acids: CASSGYQGHRQETQYF. The CDR3 bases are TGCGCCAGCAGCGGGTACCAGGGACATAGACAAGAGACCCAGTACTTC.

This clonotype was seen a handful of times. This chain connects TRBV10-3 to TRBJ2-1; D call uncertain. The CDR3 spans 15 residues. CDR1 ENHRY and CDR2 SYGVKD come from the germline V gene. V dropped 6 bases and J dropped 0 bases, with 12 bases sitting between them. Here the CDR3 reads CAIRVDPSSYNEQFF. The CDR3 DNA reads TGTGCCATCAGGGTGGACCCTAGCTCCTACAATGAGCAGTTCTTC.